The rows below give T cell receptor beta chains drawn from one sample of a study of cytomegalovirus exposure and HLA in healthy donors. TCRdb's copy holds only in-frame clones and misses some; the assay was immunoSEQ multiplex PCR. This repertoire shows about 60,000 clones, about 67% found once; its top ten account for about 37%. The specimen sequenced was PBMCs. All receptors come from a man aged 35 to 55 in good health and CMV-seropositive. Both conserved end residues are part of each CDR3. A D gene is named only where the DNA matches it firmly. Clone size is shown for a subset of rows, as once, few, many or a class of expanded clone.

TRBJ1-5	.	TRBV6-6	few	CASSLGDYSNQPQHF	TGTGCCAGCAGTCTCGGGGATTATAGCAATCAGCCCCAGCATTTT
TRBJ1-5	TRBD1	TRBV7-6	few	CASSPSTTGGGQPQHF	TGTGCCAGCAGCCCGAGTACCACAGGGGGCGGGCAGCCCCAGCATTTT
TRBJ1-1	.	TRBV29-1	.	CSVDSSGLNTEAFF	TGCAGCGTTGATAGTTCGGGTTTGAACACTGAAGCTTTCTTT
TRBJ1-2	.	TRBV4-2	.	CASSPVGATAPNYGYTF	TGTGCCAGCAGCCCTGTGGGGGCAACAGCGCCTAACTATGGCTACACCTTC
TRBJ2-3	TRBD2	TRBV5-1	few	CASRPSGGGYTQYF	TGCGCCAGCCGGCCTAGCGGGGGGGGGTATACGCAGTATTTT
TRBJ1-6	TRBD1	TRBV7-8	.	CASSKGQMLERSSYNSPLHF	TGTGCCAGCAGCAAGGGACAGATGCTTGAAAGGAGCTCCTATAATTCACCCCTCCACTTT
TRBJ1-6	.	TRBV7-9	.	CASSWTNSPLHF	TGTGCCAGCAGCTGGACAAATTCACCCCTCCACTTT
TRBJ2-7	TRBD2	TRBV6-5	large	CASSYGGGGLYEQYF	TGTGCCAGCAGTTACGGAGGCGGGGGGCTCTACGAGCAGTACTTC
TRBJ2-7	.	TRBV10-3	.	CAISESGHSYEQYF	TGTGCCATCAGTGAGTCCGGTCACTCCTACGAGCAGTACTTC
TRBJ1-3	TRBD1	TRBV6-1	few	CASRQGAIGNTIYF	TGTGCCAGCAGACAGGGGGCTATTGGAAACACCATATATTTT
TRBJ1-4	.	TRBV6-1	few	CASSAWGETNEKLFF	TGTGCCAGCAGTGCCTGGGGGGAAACTAATGAAAAACTGTTTTTT
TRBJ2-7	.	TRBV21-1	few	CASSNPLDRVYTYEQYF	TGTGCCAGCAGCAATCCTCTGGACAGAGTTTATACCTACGAGCAGTACTTC
TRBJ2-1	TRBD1	TRBV2	.	CAGDRDHNEQFF	TGTGCCGGGGACAGGGACCACAATGAGCAGTTCTTC
TRBJ2-5	TRBD1	TRBV15	.	CATSRDRVKETQYF	TGTGCCACCAGCCGGGACAGGGTGAAAGAGACCCAGTACTTC
TRBJ2-2	TRBD2	TRBV5-1	.	CASSLPSGVLGSTGELFF	TGCGCCAGCAGCTTGCCTAGCGGGGTGCTGGGTAGTACCGGGGAGCTGTTTTTT
TRBJ1-1	.	TRBV7-9	few	CASSFFQWNTEAFF	TGTGCCAGCAGCTTTTTTCAATGGAACACTGAAGCTTTCTTT
TRBJ1-2	.	TRBV4-3	.	CASSQDYRGALYGYTF	TGCGCCAGCAGCCAGGACTACCGGGGGGCCCTCTATGGCTACACCTTC
TRBJ2-7	TRBD2	TRBV4-2	.	CASSQERGGYEQYF	TGTGCCAGCAGCCAAGAACGCGGGGGTTACGAGCAGTACTTC
TRBJ2-4	TRBD2	TRBV4-2	.	CASSQDLERGVAKNIQYF	TGTGCCAGCAGCCAAGACCTGGAGCGGGGGGTAGCCAAAAACATTCAGTACTTC
TRBJ2-1	.	TRBV9	.	CASSVDQLGENNEQFF	TGTGCCAGCAGCGTAGACCAACTGGGAGAGAACAATGAGCAGTTCTTC
TRBJ1-2	.	TRBV7-9	.	CASSSEVQGTQGYTF	TGTGCCAGCAGCTCAGAAGTCCAGGGGACGCAGGGCTACACCTTC
TRBJ2-3	TRBD2	TRBV2	.	CASSDDLASGGADLSTDTQYF	TGTGCCAGCAGTGACGATTTGGCTAGCGGGGGGGCGGACCTTAGCACAGATACGCAGTATTTT
TRBJ2-7	.	TRBV9	.	CASSVGAGEQYF	TGTGCCAGCAGCGTAGGGGCTGGCGAGCAGTACTTC
TRBJ1-5	TRBD1	TRBV19	few	CASTRTGWVNQPQHF	TGTGCCAGTACCCGGACAGGGTGGGTCAATCAGCCCCAGCATTTT
TRBJ2-5	TRBD2	TRBV5-1	.	CASSLAGLAGGQETQYF	TGCGCCAGCAGCTTGGCCGGACTAGCGGGGGGCCAAGAGACCCAGTACTTC
TRBJ1-1	TRBD1	TRBV2	.	CASSYRGANTEAFF	TGTGCCAGCTCGTACAGGGGGGCGAACACTGAAGCTTTCTTT
TRBJ1-6	.	TRBV6-5	.	CASFGGDNSPLHF	TGTGCCAGCTTTGGCGGGGACAATTCACCCCTCCACTTT
TRBJ2-7	TRBD1	TRBV18	medium-sized	CASSNWDRRYYEQYF	TGTGCCAGCTCCAACTGGGACAGGCGCTACTACGAGCAGTACTTC
TRBJ2-7	TRBD1	TRBV5-1	.	CASSLAGTGAYEQYF	TGCGCCAGCAGCTTGGCCGGGACAGGGGCCTACGAGCAGTACTTC
TRBJ1-6	TRBD1	TRBV30	few	CAWSRQGNSPLHF	TGTGCCTGGAGTCGACAGGGAAATTCACCCCTCCACTTT
TRBJ2-1	.	TRBV19	.	CASSMRGRGPTPLEQFF	TGTGCCAGTAGTATGAGGGGGCGGGGACCCACGCCACTTGAGCAGTTCTTC
TRBJ2-1	.	TRBV7-9	.	CASSLESWSEQFF	TGTGCCAGCAGCTTAGAATCCTGGAGTGAGCAGTTCTTC
TRBJ2-1	.	TRBV9	.	CASSPDGLVHNEQFF	TGTGCCAGCAGTCCCGATGGCCTAGTTCACAATGAGCAGTTCTTC
TRBJ2-3	TRBD2	TRBV6-5	.	CASSYSLGGGTDTQYF	TGTGCCAGCAGTTACTCCCTGGGCGGGGGTACAGATACGCAGTATTTT
TRBJ1-6	.	TRBV7-2	.	CASRESGNALFNSPLHF	TGTGCCAGCCGGGAATCCGGGAATGCCCTTTTCAATTCACCCCTCCACTTT
TRBJ1-4	.	TRBV4-1	.	CASSTGGNEKLFF	TGCGCCAGCAGCACCGGGGGTAATGAAAAACTGTTTTTT
TRBJ1-1	TRBD1	TRBV6-1	.	CASRKDPQGATEAFF	TGTGCCAGCAGGAAGGACCCACAGGGGGCCACTGAAGCTTTCTTT
TRBJ2-7	.	TRBV5-6	.	CASTKQGTEQYF	TGTGCCAGCACCAAACAGGGAACCGAGCAGTACTTC
TRBJ1-4	.	TRBV30	.	CAWSVLGGANEKLFF	TGTGCCTGGAGTGTATTAGGGGGGGCTAATGAAAAACTGTTTTTT
TRBJ1-5	.	TRBV11-1	few	CASSLTGPNQPQHF	TGTGCCAGCAGCCTCACAGGACCCAATCAGCCCCAGCATTTT
TRBJ2-5	.	TRBV7-9	.	CASSLGVRGETQYF	TGTGCCAGCAGCTTAGGTGTCCGGGGGGAGACCCAGTACTTC
TRBJ2-5	TRBD2	TRBV5-4	.	CASSLEMGLVRGQETQYF	TGTGCCAGCAGCTTAGAGATGGGACTAGTTAGGGGACAAGAGACCCAGTACTTC
TRBJ2-7	.	TRBV13	.	CASSLGHKGYEQYF	TGTGCCAGCAGCTTGGGGCATAAGGGCTACGAGCAGTACTTC
TRBJ1-2	TRBD1	TRBV2	.	CASSGQGLYGYTF	TGTGCCAGCAGCGGACAGGGCCTCTATGGCTACACCTTC
TRBJ2-7	TRBD2	TRBV6-6	.	CASSAGGHTYEQYF	TGTGCCAGCAGTGCGGGGGGGCATACCTACGAGCAGTACTTC
TRBJ1-1	.	TRBV19	.	CASSIGRTAEAFF	TGTGCCAGTAGTATAGGCCGGACAGCTGAAGCTTTCTTT
TRBJ2-3	TRBD2	TRBV19	.	CASSISGGTDTQYF	TGTGCCAGTAGTATTAGCGGGGGCACAGATACGCAGTATTTT
TRBJ1-2	.	TRBV7-9	.	CASSLRQVYGYTF	TGTGCCAGCAGCTTAAGGCAGGTCTATGGCTACACCTTC
TRBJ1-5	.	TRBV2	.	CASSRQPLRSGNQPQHF	TGTGCCAGCAGCCGACAGCCTTTACGTAGTGGGAATCAGCCCCAGCATTTT
TRBJ2-3	TRBD2	TRBV29-1	few	CSGGEVSGGATDTQYF	TGCAGCGGGGGCGAGGTGAGCGGGGGGGCGACAGATACGCAGTATTTT
TRBJ1-4	.	TRBV7-9	.	CASSLGGASEKLFF	TGTGCCAGCAGCTTAGGAGGTGCCAGTGAAAAACTGTTTTTT
TRBJ1-2	TRBD1	TRBV29-1	.	CSVLGQGGYGYTF	TGCAGCGTTCTGGGACAGGGGGGGTATGGCTACACCTTC
TRBJ1-1	TRBD1	TRBV18	few	CASSPRGGWSTEAFF	TGTGCCAGCTCACCACGAGGGGGCTGGAGCACTGAAGCTTTCTTT
TRBJ1-2	.	TRBV7-2	.	CASSFQPSGGYTF	TGTGCCAGCAGCTTCCAGCCTAGTGGGGGCTACACCTTC
TRBJ2-3	.	TRBV5-1	.	CASSWRGSGATSTDTQYF	TGCGCCAGCAGCTGGCGTGGTAGCGGAGCCACTAGCACAGATACGCAGTATTTT